This T cell receptor (beta chain) emerged from a study of blood T cells in healthy people across ages (dated by TCRdb to 2013 to 2016). In terms of the full investigation: In model experiments, roughly one uniquely barcoded TCR beta cDNA molecule per two T cells was captured by template switching. Using the same blood draw, the study looked at two additional independent replicas of 1 million unique cDNA reads for two donors, one aged 18 to 29 and the other aged 80 or older. The study measured age-related changes in TCR beta repertoire diversity using deep sequencing normalized with unique cDNA molecular identifiers. Four age groups were formed from the donors: young (average 16 years), middle-aged (less than 40), aged (about 62) and long-lived (about 80). To avoid experimental bias, donors of different ages were spread randomly across the sequencing lanes. What the authors observed across the whole study: The long-lived group showed more naive CD4+ T cells, fewer expanded clones and increased TCR diversity than the aged group, suggesting age selection. The percentage of naive T cells measured by flow cytometry correlated strongly with observed TCR beta diversity. Because the CMV infection status of the donors was unknown, age-related changes in expanded clonotypes may potentially have been confounded. Observed TCR beta diversity per million T cells fell roughly linearly with age, and a significant reduction was already apparent by age roughly 40. Estimates of total diversity based on one million sequenced T cells were considered lower bounds and underestimates. Conclusive comparison of naive and antigen-experienced compartments was prevented by the profiling of bulk unsorted PBMCs.

Turning to this clonotype: Its antigen is currently not known. The input lacks base qualities; no much larger clone sits a single base away.

Receptor amplification or capture employed 5' RACE. TCRdb records Illumina HiSeq 2500 as the sequencer. The second PCR ran for about 6 to 12 cycles and used a J-beta primer mix along with a sample-barcoded 5' primer. Each TCR beta cDNA molecule received a unique molecular identifier from a template-switch 5' adaptor carrying 12 random nucleotides. At least 2.5 million CDR3-containing paired-end reads were obtained from each sample. First-strand cDNA synthesis was performed from all RNA using the Mint cDNA synthesis kit, with priming by a TRBC-specific oligonucleotide. Following uracil-DNA glycosylase treatment, all cDNA underwent a first 18-cycle PCR with the universal primers M1SS and BC2_uni_R. Per the original workflow: For normalization, 1 million high-quality reads, each with a distinct molecular identifier, were randomly selected from each sample. Reads sharing molecular identifiers were discarded rather than binned into consensus sequences. MiTCR, with a Q25 quality threshold and the strictest error-elimination algorithm, was used for CDR3 identification, clonotype clustering and error correction. A nonparametric unseen species model using Euler transformation provided a lower-bound estimate of total TCR beta diversity. The public reads were quality trimmed at Q25 with fastp and then assembled into clones with MiXCR by TCRdb, keeping productive beta chains. Records with the same CDR3 protein are collapsed into one entry carrying the most frequent genes and DNA. TCRdb's processing, not the study's, gives the V and J calls here. This sample gives around 690,000 distinct CDR3 sequences in total; about 54% of them show up just once. The top ten hold 30% to 40% of the sample.

The approximately 39 donors, aged about 6 to 95 years, were systemically healthy Caucasian individuals from Russia. Each donor gave ten milliliters of peripheral blood, collected into EDTA-treated Vacutainer tubes. Ficoll-Paque density-gradient centrifugation was used to isolate PBMCs, with at least 7 million per sample. Trizol reagent was used to extract total RNA from the PBMCs, yielding at least 6 micrograms per sample. Naive CD45RAhigh/CD27high T cell percentages were measured by flow cytometry on a PBMC aliquot from every donor. The CDR1 and CDR2 encoded by the germline V gene (reference sequence) are DFQATT and SNEGSKA. The CDR3 contains 13 residues, cysteine and phenylalanine counted. The entry retains the CDR3 DNA only, 39 bases that are in frame from base 1.

The rearrangement joined TRBV20-1 to TRBJ2-5; TRBD2 is possibly the D segment (6 matching bases). The clonotype originates from a man aged 60 to 75 in good health. The specimen sequenced was blood. The nucleotide sequence reads as follows: TGCAGCCTCTATACTAGCTCGGGAGAGACCCAGTACTTC. Its protein reads: CSLYTSSGETQYF.